In its sample, the clone carrying this T cell receptor beta chain was seen a few times. Its antigen is not identified. The source of the sample is a study of T cells in Graves' hyperthyroidism and ophthalmopathy. Study results and limitations: Most thyroid clonotypes expanded above 0.001 were also detected in blood.

Trimming took off 5 bases at V and 0 bases at J, with 14 bases between the two ends. The CDR3 runs 16 residues. Per germline, CDR1 MDHEN and CDR2 SYDVKM. The TCR beta CDR3 regions underwent amplification using RNA transcripts as the source. An initial round of RT-PCR targeting the TCR CDR3 relied on the HTBI primer set. A single record per CDR3 protein comes from TCRdb applying MiXCR to the multiplex PCR reads. Of some 490,000 distinct CDR3 sequences detected, about 16% appear once; the ten largest clones hold over 25%. Sequenced sample: blood. The chain carries TRBV28 and TRBJ2-1; D may be TRBD2 (5 bases). The TCR comes from a woman aged 30 to 39 with Graves' ophthalmopathy. CDR3 nucleotide sequence: TGTGCCAGCAGTCAGAGGACTCCTCCCTCCTACAATGAGCAGTTCTTC. Translating it yields CASSQRTPPSYNEQFF.